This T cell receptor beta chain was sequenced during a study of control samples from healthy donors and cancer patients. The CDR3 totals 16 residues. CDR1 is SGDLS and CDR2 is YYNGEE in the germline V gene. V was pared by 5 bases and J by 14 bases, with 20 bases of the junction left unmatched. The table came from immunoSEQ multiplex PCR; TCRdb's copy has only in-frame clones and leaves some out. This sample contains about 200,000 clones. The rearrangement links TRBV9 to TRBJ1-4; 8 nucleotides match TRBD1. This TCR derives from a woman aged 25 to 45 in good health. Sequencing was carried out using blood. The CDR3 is CASSMKPGGKGLVLFF. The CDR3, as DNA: TGTGCCAGCAGTATGAAACCAGGGGGCAAGGGACTTGTGCTGTTTTTT.